These 27 T cell receptor beta chains originate from one sample sequenced in a study of T-cell reconstitution after alpha-beta-depleted transplantation in children. Preparing the TCRbeta library involved the use of unique molecular identifiers. TCRdb reprocessed the PCR reads via MiXCR and lists one record per CDR3 protein. The table records about 110,000 distinct CDR3 sequences, about a tenth of them present only once. Sequenced here: PBMCs from the stem cell graft donor, sampled from the stem cell graft. These receptors all stem from a human donor who donated a stem cell graft to a child with acute lymphoblastic leukemia.

This clonotype has at least ten counts. The chain employs TRBV4-1 and TRBJ2-7; D not certain. Germline CDR1 and CDR2: MGHRA and YSYEKL. CDR3 length: 14 residues. V lost 3 bases and J 4 bases, leaving 13 bases between the germline ends. Here the CDR3 DNA reads TGCGCCAGCAGCCAGGTAGACGGCCCGTACGAGCAGTACTTC. It yields the protein CASSQVDGPYEQYF.

This clonotype was seen many times. The chain recombines TRBV7-8 with TRBJ2-7, with a possible D match to TRBD1 (6 bases). The germline CDR1 and CDR2 sequences are SGHVS and FQNEAQ. Trimming cost V 3 bases and J 2 bases, with 17 bases left between them. The CDR3 totals 16 residues. The CDR3 protein is CASSFERGAGAYEQYF. The CDR3 DNA reads as TGTGCCAGCAGCTTCGAAAGGGGTGCAGGGGCCTACGAGCAGTACTTC. The whole variable domain, filled in from reference TRBV7-8 and TRBJ2-7, reads GAGVSQSPRYKVAKRGQDVALRCDPISGHVSLFWYQQALGQGPEFLTYFQNEAQLDKSGLPSDRFFAERPEGSVSTLKIQRTQQEDSAVYLCASSFERGAGAYEQYFGPGTRLTVT.

This clonotype was seen only a few times. CDR3 coding DNA: TGTGCCAGCAGCTCCTCGGCGACAGGGAAGACCCAGTACTTC. The encoded protein is CASSSSATGKTQYF. The chain couples TRBV7-2 to TRBJ2-5; TRBD1 matches at 7 bases. Germline loops: CDR1 SGHTA, CDR2 FQGNSA. Losses at the gene ends were 4 bases for V and 6 bases for J; bases not matched to a gene: 8. The CDR3 totals 14 residues.

Ten or more counts support this clonotype. The rearrangement uses TRBV9 and TRBJ1-5; D is undetermined. The CDR3 has 13 amino acids. Germline CDR1 is SGDLS and CDR2 is YYNGEE. V was clipped by 0 bases and J by 5 bases, with 6 bases between them. CDR3 coding DNA: TGTGCCAGCAGCGTAGACCTAGATCAGCCCCAGCATTTT. This encodes CASSVDLDQPQHF.

This clonotype was counted ten times or more. The chain couples TRBV6-5 to TRBJ1-5; 8 bases are a match to TRBD1. The CDR3 sequence is 15 residues long. Germline trimming cut 2 bases from V and 2 bases from J; bases unmatched to any gene: 2. The germline V gene has CDR1 MNHEY and CDR2 SVGAGI. The CDR3 DNA reads as TGTGCCAGCAGTTACGGGGGACAGGGCAATCAGCCCCAGCATTTT. Its translation is CASSYGGQGNQPQHF.

This clonotype has a count of ten or more. The gene calls are TRBV7-3 and TRBJ2-5; possibly TRBD1 for D (6 bases). Germline V CDR1 and CDR2: SGHTA, FQGTGA. V gave up 5 bases and J gave up 1 base, with 14 bases separating them. The CDR3 totals 15 residues. This chain's CDR3 is CASSAPTTGQETQYF. The CDR3 DNA reads as TGTGCCAGCAGCGCCCCCACGACAGGCCAAGAGACCCAGTACTTC.

This clonotype was recorded at least ten times. The chain employs TRBV20-1 and TRBJ2-5; 12 nucleotides line up with TRBD2. Losses at the gene ends were 7 bases for V and 2 bases for J; bases not matched to a gene: 5. This CDR3 has 14 amino acids. In germline, CDR1 is DFQATT, CDR2 SNEGSKA (reference sequence). The CDR3 is CSGGGLAGQETQYF. CDR3 in DNA: TGCAGTGGAGGGGGACTAGCGGGTCAAGAGACCCAGTACTTC.

About this clonotype itself: A much larger clone lies one base from this, so it may be a read error. This chain uses TRBV27 with TRBJ1-1; D is ambiguous. Germline assignment: CDR1 MNHEY and CDR2 SMNVEV (reference sequence). This CDR3 spans 12 amino acids. For the CDR3, the DNA is TGTGCCACCAAGAGAAGTTTCACTGACGCTTTCTTT. As protein: CATKRSFTDAFF.

This clonotype was recorded many times. In DNA, the CDR3 is TGTGCCAGCAGCCCACGCCCATCAGGACAGGGGCAGGGGATGAACACTGAAGCTTTCTTT. Protein product: CASSPRPSGQGQGMNTEAFF. The chain links TRBV7-8 to TRBJ1-1; TRBD1 matches 9 bases. This CDR3 comprises 20 residues. V lost 5 bases to trimming and J lost 0 bases; unmatched junction nucleotides: 19. Germline V gene data show CDR1 as SGHVS and CDR2 as FQNEAQ.

This clonotype has a count of ten or more. The chain links TRBV3-1 to TRBJ2-7; TRBD2 aligns across 10 bases. The junction had 2 bases not matched to a gene; V was cut back by 1 base and J by 2 bases. Per the germline V gene, CDR1 is LGHDT and CDR2 is YNNKEL (reference sequence). The CDR3 extends over 15 amino acids. The CDR3 is CASSQGLAGAYEQYF. The CDR3 DNA follows: TGTGCCAGCAGCCAAGGCCTAGCGGGAGCCTACGAGCAGTACTTC.

This clonotype has at least ten counts. This chain links TRBV29-1 with TRBJ1-2; the D gene is possibly TRBD1 (5 bases). CDR3 length equals 12 residues. Trimming pared 6 bases from V and 1 base from J, leaving 9 bases between. The germline V gene has CDR1 SQVTM and CDR2 ANQGSEA. CDR3 region: CSVGQGNYGYTF. In DNA, the CDR3 is TGCAGCGTCGGCCAGGGTAACTATGGCTACACCTTC.

The chain carries TRBV19 and TRBJ1-5; 8 bases agree with TRBD1. Germline CDR1 LNHDA, CDR2 SQIVND (reference sequence). CDR3 length equals 13 residues. The trim removed 0 bases at V and 14 bases at J, leaving 6 bases unmatched. CDR3 loop: CASSIDSKGQEHF. The CDR3, as DNA: TGTGCCAGTAGTATAGATTCAAAGGGACAGGAGCATTTT.

Ten or more counts support this clonotype. The chain has TRBV12-3 or TRBV12-4 and TRBJ2-2; no reliable D call. The CDR3 runs 12 residues. Trimming cost V 5 bases and J 7 bases, with 8 bases left between them. CDR3 nucleotides: TGTGCCAGCAGTCTCCTCCTCGGGGAGCTGTTTTTT. Translation: CASSLLLGELFF.

In the case of this clonotype: Given a much more abundant clone one base away, this may be a read error. The chain carries TRBV30 and TRBJ2-7; the D gene is possibly TRBD1 (5 bases). V lost 3 bases, J lost 2 bases, and 14 bases lay in between. Germline CDR1 GTSNPN, CDR2 SVGIG (reference sequence). The CDR3 covers 14 residues. The CDR3 spells CAWRYRTKPYEQYF. The CDR3 DNA reads TGTGCCTGGAGGTACAGGACGAAACCCTACGAGCAGTACTTC.

This clonotype has at least ten counts. This chain connects TRBV9 to TRBJ2-3, with 7 bases lining up with TRBD1. The V and J ends lost 3 bases and 0 bases, in that order; junction bases with no gene match: 4. CDR1 SGDLS and CDR2 YYNGEE come from the germline V gene. The CDR3 runs to 15 residues. The CDR3 here is CASSAGQPSTDTQYF. The DNA of the CDR3 is TGTGCCAGCAGCGCGGGACAGCCTAGCACAGATACGCAGTATTTT.

The chain employs TRBV7-9 and TRBJ2-4; D unclear. The CDR3 is made up of 11 amino acids. CDR1 SEHNR and CDR2 FQNEAQ come from the germline V gene (reference sequence). V shed 4 bases and J shed 6 bases, with 4 bases lying between them. The CDR3 DNA follows: TGTGCCAGCAGCTCGGGAAACATTCAGTACTTC. This encodes CASSSGNIQYF.

This clonotype was observed many times. The V and J genes are TRBV12-3 or TRBV12-4 and TRBJ2-2; D is undetermined. Trimming shortened V by 3 bases and J by 1 base, and 15 bases separated the two germline ends. This CDR3 is 17 amino acids long. The CDR3 protein is CASSFKGLIENTGELFF. The CDR3 DNA sequence: TGTGCCAGCAGTTTCAAAGGGCTGATCGAGAACACCGGGGAGCTGTTTTTT.

This clonotype was recorded once. This may be a read error: a much more frequent sequence differs by one nucleotide. The genes are TRBV29-1 and TRBJ1-2; D unclear. V was trimmed by 2 bases and J by 8 bases, leaving 18 bases between them. This CDR3 region has 14 residues. Germline values: CDR1 SQVTM, CDR2 ANQGSEA. CDR3 sequence (DNA): TGCAGCGTTGAAAGGGCAGTGACGGCTAGGGGCTACACCTTC. Amino acids: CSVERAVTARGYTF.

The chain employs TRBV7-2 and TRBJ2-7, with TRBD1 identical over 7 bases. V gave up 1 base and J gave up 3 bases; unmatched junction bases: 3. Germline-derived CDR1 and CDR2 are SGHTA and FQGNSA. The CDR3 has 14 amino acids. CDR3 bases: TGTGCCAGCAGCTTAGACAGGGGATACTACGAGCAGTACTTC. It translates to CASSLDRGYYEQYF.

This clonotype appeared many times. This chain uses TRBV7-2 with TRBJ2-7; D gene unclear. The CDR3 is 15 residues long. CDR1 and CDR2 from the germline V gene are SGHTA and FQGNSA. V lost 4 bases and J lost 4, with 17 bases in between. The CDR3 DNA follows: TGTGCCAGCAGCTCAAAAGGGATCTCACAATACGAGCAGTACTTC. Its translation is CASSSKGISQYEQYF.

This clonotype was observed at least ten times. This chain connects TRBV20-1 to TRBJ1-5, with D uncertain. V lost 5 bases and J lost 0, with 11 bases in between. This CDR3 comprises 14 residues. The germline V gene encodes CDR1 DFQATT and CDR2 SNEGSKA (reference sequence). For the CDR3, the DNA is TGCAGTGCTCTAGACCCTTATAGCAATCAGCCCCAGCATTTT. Its translation: CSALDPYSNQPQHF.

This clonotype was counted many times. The rearrangement joins TRBV20-1 to TRBJ2-7; TRBD1 matches at 8 bases. Germline CDR1 and CDR2: DFQATT and SNEGSKA (reference sequence). The CDR3 has 12 residues. Unmatched junction bases numbered 5, after V lost 3 bases and J lost 7 bases. CDR3 bases: TGCAGTGCTAGGTCGGACAGGGTTGAGCAGTACTTC. Amino acids: CSARSDRVEQYF.

This clonotype has at least ten counts. The rearrangement links TRBV18 to TRBJ2-7; 11 bases map to TRBD2. From germline, CDR1 is KGHSH and CDR2 LQKENI. Unmatched junction bases numbered 16, after V lost 3 bases and J lost 3 bases. The CDR3 runs 19 residues. The CDR3 coding sequence is TGTGCCAGCTCACCCCGACAGGGTAGCGGGAGGGCCCCACTCTACGAGCAGTACTTC. Translated: CASSPRQGSGRAPLYEQYF.

Comment on this clonotype: A much larger clone differs by one base, so this may be a read error. The rearrangement uses TRBV6-2 or TRBV6-3 and TRBJ2-4; TRBD1 agrees at 8 bases. V trimming: 4 bases; J trimming: 12 bases; junction bases outside the gene matches: 14. Germline lookup yields CDR1 MNHEY and CDR2 SVGEGT. The CDR3 is 15 amino acids. As DNA, the CDR3 is TGTGCCAGCAGTTCCCCGGACAGGGACTGGCACAGTCAGTACTTC. This codes for CASSSPDRDWHSQYF.

This clonotype was found many times. The chain recombines TRBV11-2 with TRBJ2-1; TRBD1 or TRBD2 may be the D gene (5 bases each). Deletions cut 7 bases from V and 6 bases from J, with 16 bases between. CDR1 SGHAT and CDR2 FQNNGV come from the germline V gene. The CDR3 sequence is 14 residues long. The CDR3 nucleotides read TGTGCCAGCAACATCGTAGGGACCATCAATGAGCAGTTCTTC. Residues: CASNIVGTINEQFF.

This clonotype was seen at least ten times. The gene calls are TRBV12-3 or TRBV12-4 and TRBJ1-5, with D possibly being TRBD1 (6 bases). The V gene lost 8 bases and the J gene lost 5 bases, with 13 bases spanning the gap. This CDR3 comprises 13 residues. This chain's CDR3 is CASSETGDQPQHF. The CDR3 nucleotides read TGTGCCAGCTCTGAGACAGGAGATCAGCCCCAGCATTTT.

This clonotype has just a few counts. The chain carries TRBV7-9 and TRBJ2-3; possibly TRBD2 for D (6 bases). The CDR3 has 15 residues. The V end lost 2 bases, the J end lost 0 bases, and 9 bases lay between the germline ends. Per germline, CDR1 SEHNR and CDR2 FQNEAQ (reference sequence). The CDR3 sequence is CASSLTGTSTDTQYF. The CDR3 DNA reads TGTGCCAGCAGCTTAACGGGGACTAGCACAGATACGCAGTATTTT. Combining the CDR3 with reference TRBV7-9 and TRBJ2-3 gives the whole variable domain DTGVSQNPRHKITKRGQNVTFRCDPISEHNRLYWYRQTLGQGPEFLTYFQNEAQLEKSRLLSDRFSAERPKGSFSTLEIQRTEQGDSAMYLCASSLTGTSTDTQYFGPGTRLTVL.